This T cell receptor (beta chain) was recovered during a study of shared clonotypes between healthy human individuals. Study details: Donors were a couple of women and three men aged 18 to 49. Regarding the study as a whole: In the sorted subsets, rarefaction showed sequencing was incomplete despite large depth. Sequencing depth was expected to influence donor clonotype sharing.

About this clone itself: The antigen remains unidentified.

All of the donors resided in Nashville, Tennessee, and each was a Caucasian adult. The CDR3 spans 15 residues. V was pared by 5 bases and J by 0 bases, with 14 bases between. Germline CDR1 and CDR2: SGHTA and FQGNSA. Generated by immunoSEQ multiplex PCR, the TCRdb table keeps only in-frame clones and is missing some. The sample carries under 650,000 clones, almost 97% recorded once. This rearrangement joins TRBV7-2 to TRBJ2-7; tentatively, D is TRBD1 or TRBD2 (6 bases each). Sequenced: naive CD4+ T cells sorted from blood. This sample's subset: CD45RA+ positively selected. This receptor was identified in a woman aged 30 to 39 in good health. The CDR3 here is CASSHTGTSSYEQYF. CDR3 sequence (DNA): TGTGCCAGCAGCCATACAGGGACTTCCTCCTACGAGCAGTACTTC.